The rows below give T cell receptor beta chains drawn from one sample of a study of PD-1 blockade in classical Hodgkin lymphoma. Assay used: immunoSEQ multiplex PCR; TCRdb lists only in-frame clones, some missing. The sample gives tens of thousands of clones, roughly 93% of which show up once; roughly 5.3% is in the top ten. Sequencing was carried out using peripheral blood mononuclear cells (PBMCs). Receptor source: a human donor with classical Hodgkin lymphoma. CDR3s include the opening cysteine and the closing phenylalanine or tryptophan. Fields, in order: clone size, V gene, J gene, D gene, CDR3 DNA, CDR3 protein. The D gene is left open where the match is weak. Expanded clones are given a class, and other clones once, few, many or no size at all.

>NA|TRBV5-1|TRBJ2-3|TRBD2
TGCGCCAGCAGATTTAGCGGGATGGGGGGCACAGATACGCAGTATTTT
CASRFSGMGGTDTQYF
>NA|TRBV11-1|TRBJ2-5|NA
TGTGCCAGCAGCTTAGCTGCGTCCGAGACCCAGTACTTC
CASSLAASETQYF
>NA|TRBV7-3|TRBJ2-5|TRBD2
TGTGCCAGCAGCTTAGGCCTAGCGGCCAAAGAGACCCAGTACTTC
CASSLGLAAKETQYF
>NA|TRBV25-1|TRBJ1-1|NA
TGTGCCAGCAGTTTTGGGGACACTGAAGCTTTCTTT
CASSFGDTEAFF
>NA|TRBV5-1|TRBJ2-1|NA
TGCGCCAGCAGCTCCCCCTCTCGGAGTGGGAATGAGCAGTTCTTC
CASSSPSRSGNEQFF
>NA|TRBV11-2|TRBJ2-1|TRBD2
TGTGCCAGCAGCCCGATAGCGGGTGAGCAGTTCTTC
CASSPIAGEQFF
>NA|TRBV4-2|TRBJ2-1|NA
TGTGCCAGCAGCCAAGACAACTCCATGGCCACAGGGCTCTACAATGAGCAGTTCTTC
CASSQDNSMATGLYNEQFF
>NA|TRBV6-1|TRBJ2-3|TRBD2
TGTGCCAGCAGAGGACTAGCGGGAGGCCCAGATACGCAGTATTTT
CASRGLAGGPDTQYF
>NA|TRBV4-1|TRBJ2-3|NA
TGCGCCAGCAGCACACCAGGCGCTATAGCAGCTAGCACAGATACGCAGTATTTT
CASSTPGAIAASTDTQYF
>NA|TRBV28|TRBJ1-1|TRBD1
TGTGCCAGCTTAACGACAGGGGGACCGAACACTGAAGCTTTCTTT
CASLTTGGPNTEAFF
>NA|TRBV5-4|TRBJ1-4|NA
TGTGCCAGCAGCTTACAGGGATCGAGCAATGAAAAACTGTTTTTT
CASSLQGSSNEKLFF
>NA|TRBV28|TRBJ1-1|NA
TGTGCCAGCAGGGCGAGCTTGGGGGAGAACACTGAAGCCTTCTTT
CASRASLGENTEAFF
>NA|TRBV29-1|TRBJ2-7|TRBD2
TGCAGCGGACTAGCGGGAGGATCCCACGAGCAGTACTTC
CSGLAGGSHEQYF
>once|TRBV5-1|TRBJ1-4|NA
TGCGCCAGCAGCTTGGACAGGGTTAATGAAAAACTGTTTTTT
CASSLDRVNEKLFF
>NA|TRBV25-1|TRBJ1-2|NA
TGTGCCAGCAGTGAAGGCCCATACCAGGGCTACACCTTC
CASSEGPYQGYTF
>NA|TRBV7-8|TRBJ2-7|NA
TGTGCCAGCAGCTTAGCGCTACCCGGGGGCGAGCAGTACTTC
CASSLALPGGEQYF
>NA|TRBV6-5|TRBJ2-3|NA
TGTGCCACCAGACACCGCCCCGGCACAGATACGCAGTATTTT
CATRHRPGTDTQYF
>NA|TRBV2|TRBJ2-1|NA
TGTGCCAGCAGCCCGGACTATTATGAGCAGTTCTTC
CASSPDYYEQFF
>NA|TRBV27|TRBJ2-7|NA
TGTGCCAGCAGTTTAGACTGGACAGTCTACGAGCAGTACTTC
CASSLDWTVYEQYF
>NA|TRBV15|TRBJ2-5|NA
TGTGCCACCAGCAGAGAGTTTTCAGGGACAGAGACCCAGTACTTC
CATSREFSGTETQYF
>once|TRBV15|TRBJ2-1|NA
TGTGCCACCAGCACTCAAGCCGGACCATACAATGAGCAGTTCTTC
CATSTQAGPYNEQFF
>NA|TRBV29-1|TRBJ2-3|NA
TGCAGCGTCGACACAGATACGCAGTATTTT
CSVDTDTQYF
>NA|TRBV4-2|TRBJ2-1|NA
TGTGCCAGCAGCCTCGAAGAGGTCTACAATGAGCAGTTCTTC
CASSLEEVYNEQFF
>NA|TRBV25-1|TRBJ2-2|NA
TGTGCCAGCGGTGACAGCTTGAACACCGGGGAGCTGTTTTTT
CASGDSLNTGELFF
>once|TRBV29-1|TRBJ2-2|NA
TGCAGCGTTGGGGGCGGGGAGCTGTTTTTT
CSVGGGELFF
>NA|TRBV9|TRBJ2-3|TRBD2
TGTGCCAGCAGCCCCCGGGACTACAGCACAGATACGCAGTATTTT
CASSPRDYSTDTQYF
>NA|TRBV18|TRBJ2-1|NA
TGTGCCAGCTCACCACCAGCAGGGGATAGCTCCTACAATGAGCAGTTCTTC
CASSPPAGDSSYNEQFF
>NA|TRBV29-1|TRBJ2-1|NA
TGCAGCGTTGAGGAACAGGAAAACAATGAGCAGTTCTTC
CSVEEQENNEQFF
>NA|TRBV5-5|TRBJ2-7|TRBD1
TGTGCCAGCAGCTTGAGCCAGGGGGCGGTCGAGCAGTACTTC
CASSLSQGAVEQYF
>NA|TRBV5-1|TRBJ2-5|NA
TGCGCCAGCAGCTTAAACAGTCGGGAAGAGACCCAGTACTTC
CASSLNSREETQYF
>few|TRBV7-8|TRBJ2-5|TRBD1
TGTGCCAGCAGCTTAGCAGGGACAGGGGCGGGGGAGACCCAGTACTTC
CASSLAGTGAGETQYF
>NA|TRBV29-1|TRBJ1-4|NA
TGCAGCGTTGGGGGGGGGCTGAGTATACTTAATGAAAAACTGTTTTTT
CSVGGGLSILNEKLFF
>NA|TRBV28|TRBJ1-4|NA
TGTGCCAGCAAGGGAGGGGTCCTATCAACTAATGAAAAACTGTTTTTT
CASKGGVLSTNEKLFF
>NA|TRBV5-1|TRBJ2-1|NA
TGCGCCAGCAGCTTGGGGCTCAACAGCCACAATGAGCAGTTCTTC
CASSLGLNSHNEQFF
>NA|TRBV13|TRBJ1-1|NA
TGTGCCAGCAGCTTAGCCAGCGGTACTGAAGCTTTCTTT
CASSLASGTEAFF
>NA|TRBV10-1|TRBJ2-2|NA
TGCGCCAGCAGTGAGTCCTCCGGATCCGGGGAGCTGTTTTTT
CASSESSGSGELFF
>NA|TRBV5-1|TRBJ2-5|TRBD1
TGCGCCAGCAGCACCCGAGGACAGGTGGAGACCCAGTACTTC
CASSTRGQVETQYF
>NA|TRBV10-1|TRBJ1-1|TRBD1
TGCGCCAGCAGTGAGGCCCGTTTAGGGACAGGGGATGATATGAACACTGAAGCTTTCTTT
CASSEARLGTGDDMNTEAFF
>NA|TRBV4-1|TRBJ1-2|NA
TGCGCCAGCAGCCAAGATACAGGCGGGACACAAGATTATGGCTACACCTTC
CASSQDTGGTQDYGYTF
>NA|TRBV28|TRBJ2-1|TRBD2
TGTGCCAGCAGTGGACTAGCGGGAGCCAGCTCCTACAATGAGCAGTTCTTC
CASSGLAGASSYNEQFF
>few|TRBV11-2|TRBJ2-5|NA
TGTGCCAGCGGCATACAAGAGACCCAGTACTTC
CASGIQETQYF
>NA|TRBV9|TRBJ2-5|TRBD1
TGTGCCAGCAGCATGACAGGGGGGCGGACGACCCAGTACTTC
CASSMTGGRTTQYF
>NA|TRBV11-3|TRBJ2-5|NA
TGTGCCAGCAGCTCCGACGGGGAGACCCAGTACTTC
CASSSDGETQYF
>NA|TRBV7-9|TRBJ2-1|NA
TGTGCCAGCAGCTTAGTAGCATTAGCGGCTGGCAATGAGCAGTTCTTC
CASSLVALAAGNEQFF
>NA|TRBV14|TRBJ2-3|NA
TGTGCCAGCAGCCAAGATGTAGTTGTTACGCAGTATTTT
CASSQDVVVTQYF
>NA|TRBV6-5|TRBJ1-1|TRBD1
TGTGCCAGCGGGGAGACAGGGCTGAACACTGAAGCTTTCTTT
CASGETGLNTEAFF
>NA|TRBV2|TRBJ1-2|NA
TGTGCCAGCAGCACGGGGGCTGACTATGGCTACACCTTC
CASSTGADYGYTF